The 23 T cell receptor beta chains below come from one sample, sequenced in a study of CD8 T cells in Susac syndrome. Reverse transcription used 0.5 to 1 ug RNA and random hexamers. TCRdb reanalysed the immunoSEQ multiplex PCR reads using MiXCR and keeps one entry per CDR3 protein. Among 150,000 to 190,000 distinct CDR3 sequences listed, approximately 94% were seen once. The sequenced sample consisted of CD8+ T cells from PBMCs. The receptors here all came from a human donor with multiple sclerosis.

The rearrangement links TRBV20-1 to TRBJ2-7; D not certain. This CDR3 is built from 14 residues. The ends were cut back, 0 bases at V and 4 bases at J, with 13 bases in the middle. Germline-derived CDR1 and CDR2 are DFQATT and SNEGSKA (reference sequence). This CDR3 reads CSARDRATVYEQYF. DNA for the CDR3: TGCAGTGCTAGAGATCGGGCCACGGTTTACGAGCAGTACTTC.

V and J are TRBV27 and TRBJ1-1; D unresolved. Trimming removed 2 bases at V and 4 bases at J, with 8 bases between. The CDR3 sequence is 13 residues long. Germline V gene data show CDR1 as MNHEY and CDR2 as SMNVEV (reference sequence). This chain's CDR3 is CASSLSLGTEAFF. The CDR3 DNA follows: TGTGCCAGCAGTTTAAGTTTAGGCACTGAAGCTTTCTTT.

The chain is built from TRBV12-3 or TRBV12-4 and TRBJ2-1, with 8 positions matching TRBD2. V lost 6 bases to trimming and J lost 9 bases; unmatched junction nucleotides: 7. The CDR3 has 13 residues. DNA of the CDR3: TGTGCCAGCAGCCAGGGACTAGTCAGTGAGCAGTTCTTC. It yields the protein CASSQGLVSEQFF.

The rearrangement uses TRBV7-8 and TRBJ2-5; 15 nucleotides match TRBD2. Germline V gene data show CDR1 as SGHVS and CDR2 as FQNEAQ. With 1 base clipped from V and 1 base from J, the junction kept 16 bases outside the gene matches. The CDR3 is 22 residues long. In DNA form, the CDR3 reads TGTGCCAGCAGCTTAGGACTAATATCCGCCGGGACTAGCGGGGGGTTCCAAGAGACCCAGTACTTC. As protein: CASSLGLISAGTSGGFQETQYF. Filled out from reference TRBV7-8 and TRBJ2-5, the complete variable domain reads GAGVSQSPRYKVAKRGQDVALRCDPISGHVSLFWYQQALGQGPEFLTYFQNEAQLDKSGLPSDRFFAERPEGSVSTLKIQRTQQEDSAVYLCASSLGLISAGTSGGFQETQYFGPGTRLLVL.

The chain joins TRBV15 to TRBJ2-5; D may be TRBD1 or TRBD2 (5 bases each). This CDR3 comprises 13 residues. The germline V gene has CDR1 LNHNV and CDR2 YYDKDF (reference sequence). Trimming shortened V by 5 bases and J by 5 bases, and 12 bases separated the two germline ends. CDR3 nucleotide sequence: TGTGCCACCAGCCCTGGGGGTTTGGAGACCCAGTACTTC. Translated: CATSPGGLETQYF.

This chain links TRBV5-1 with TRBJ2-6, with D perhaps TRBD1 (5 bases). CDR3 length equals 14 residues. In germline, CDR1 is SGHRS, CDR2 YFSETQ. V lost 6 bases and J lost 11, with 18 bases in between. CDR3 residues: CASTSQGKGDVLTF. CDR3 nucleotides: TGCGCCAGCACCTCTCAGGGTAAGGGCGACGTCCTGACTTTC.

This sequence joins TRBV5-1 and TRBJ2-3; no clear D. This CDR3 is built from 12 residues. V shed 0 bases and J shed 4 bases, with 3 bases lying between them. Germline CDR1 and CDR2: SGHRS and YFSETQ. CDR3 in DNA: TGCGCCAGCAGCTTGGCCCCAGATACGCAGTATTTT. Encoded protein: CASSLAPDTQYF.

This chain links TRBV29-1 with TRBJ1-2, with D perhaps matching TRBD1 (5 bases). Germline V lookup: CDR1 SQVTM, CDR2 ANQGSEA. Trimming took 6 bases from V and 1 from J, leaving 9 bases between them. The CDR3 contains 12 residues. The CDR3 nucleotides are TGCAGCGTGCCCCAGGGTAACTATGGCTACACCTTC. It specifies CSVPQGNYGYTF.

The chain is built from TRBV14 and TRBJ1-3; perhaps TRBD1 as D (6 bases). Germline CDR1 is SGHDN and CDR2 is FVKESK. The CDR3 has 16 amino acids. The V gene lost 0 bases and the J gene lost 4 bases, with 13 bases spanning the gap. The CDR3: CASSQDGTKNGNTIYF. CDR3 DNA sequence: TGTGCCAGCAGCCAAGACGGGACAAAAAACGGAAACACCATATATTTT.

This clonotype was found once. The chain recombines TRBV27 with TRBJ2-7; possible D gene TRBD1, 5 bases. With 5 bases removed from V and 2 bases from J, the gap between germline ends came to 16 bases. From germline, CDR1 is MNHEY and CDR2 SMNVEV (reference sequence). The CDR3 runs 15 residues. The CDR3 region is CASSGPGYPTYEQYF. The DNA for the CDR3 is TGTGCCAGCAGTGGCCCAGGGTACCCCACCTACGAGCAGTACTTC.

The chain recombines TRBV4-3 with TRBJ2-1, with D perhaps matching TRBD2 (5 bases). In germline, CDR1 is LGHNA, CDR2 YSLEER. Trimming stripped 1 base from V and 7 bases from J, with 14 bases between. The CDR3 totals 15 residues. CDR3 residues: CASSQGFTSPNEQFF. CDR3 coding DNA: TGCGCCAGCAGCCAAGGGTTCACTAGTCCAAATGAGCAGTTCTTC.

V usage is TRBV13 and J usage is TRBJ2-1, with TRBD1 identical over 9 bases. V gave up 6 bases and J gave up 7 bases; unmatched junction bases: 4. The germline gives CDR1 PRHDT, CDR2 FYEKMQ (reference sequence). This CDR3 has 13 residues. CDR3 residues: CASRGQGWNEQFF. In nucleotides, the CDR3 is TGTGCCAGCAGGGGACAGGGATGGAATGAGCAGTTCTTC. The entire variable domain, with the rest obtained from reference TRBV13 and TRBJ2-1, is as follows: AAGVIQSPRHLIKEKRETATLKCYPIPRHDTVYWYQQGPGQDPQFLISFYEKMQSDKGSIPDRFSAQQFSDYHSELNMSSLELGDSALYFCASRGQGWNEQFFGPGTRLTVL.

The chain has TRBV5-6 and TRBJ2-1, with TRBD1 as a possible D gene (5 bases). V dropped 3 bases and J dropped 15 bases, with 16 bases sitting between them. From germline, CDR1 is SGHDT and CDR2 YYEEEE. The CDR3 has 12 amino acids. The CDR3, as DNA: TGTGCCAGCAGCTCAGGGTTAGGGGTTGGGTTCTTC. This gives the protein CASSSGLGVGFF.

V gene TRBV15 combines with J gene TRBJ2-5; D is uncertain. Germline V gene data show CDR1 as LNHNV and CDR2 as YYDKDF (reference sequence). CDR3 size: 15 residues. V lost 1 base to trimming and J lost 0 bases, with 9 bases between them. Written as DNA, the CDR3 is TGTGCCACCAGCAGAGTCGACGGATACCAAGAGACCCAGTACTTC. Residues: CATSRVDGYQETQYF.

The rearrangement joins TRBV6-1 to TRBJ1-5, with unresolved D. Per germline, CDR1 MNHNS and CDR2 SASEGT. V lost 5 bases to trimming and J lost 5 bases, with 13 bases between them. There are 14 residues in the CDR3. CDR3 loop: CASSPLSQYQPQHF. Written as DNA, the CDR3 is TGTGCCAGCAGTCCACTCAGCCAATATCAGCCCCAGCATTTT.

The chain couples TRBV5-4 to TRBJ2-2, with D tentatively TRBD1 (7 bases). Per the germline V gene, CDR1 is SGHNT and CDR2 is YYREEE (reference sequence). Trimming stripped 6 bases from V and 3 bases from J, with 15 bases between. This CDR3 comprises 15 residues. The CDR3 loop reads CASKMARGDTGELFF. In nucleotides, the CDR3 is TGTGCCAGCAAGATGGCCAGGGGGGACACCGGGGAGCTGTTTTTT.

The chain recombines TRBV7-9 with TRBJ2-3; D perhaps matches TRBD2 (6 bases). The CDR3 runs to 14 residues. Germline V gene data show CDR1 as SEHNR and CDR2 as FQNEAQ (reference sequence). Trimming shortened V by 4 bases and J by 2 bases, and 10 bases separated the two germline ends. The CDR3 loop is CASSSGTATDTQYF. The CDR3 nucleotides are TGTGCCAGCAGCTCCGGGACTGCCACAGATACGCAGTATTTT. Full variable domain (remainder filled in from reference TRBV7-9 and TRBJ2-3): DTGVSQNPRHKITKRGQNVTFRCDPISEHNRLYWYRQTLGQGPEFLTYFQNEAQLEKSRLLSDRFSAERPKGSFSTLEIQRTEQGDSAMYLCASSSGTATDTQYFGPGTRLTVL.

The rearrangement links TRBV7-9 to TRBJ2-7; tentatively, D is TRBD2 (5 bases). There are 13 residues in the CDR3. The germline gives CDR1 SEHNR, CDR2 FQNEAQ (reference sequence). The V gene lost 5 bases and the J gene lost 4 bases, with 12 bases spanning the gap. DNA of the CDR3: TGTGCCAGCAGCCTCATTGGGAGATACGAGCAGTACTTC. As protein: CASSLIGRYEQYF.

This clonotype was counted only a few times. The chain has TRBV15 and TRBJ2-2; D not resolved. The V and J ends lost 0 bases and 5 bases respectively, with 1 base between them. Germline V gene lookup returns CDR1 LNHNV and CDR2 YYDKDF (reference sequence). The CDR3 runs 12 residues. CDR3 sequence: CATSRDTGELFF. CDR3 sequence (DNA): TGTGCCACCAGCAGAGATACCGGGGAGCTGTTTTTT.

The chain employs TRBV5-1 and TRBJ2-3; 8 positions agree with TRBD1. The J segment lost 4 bases and the V segment lost 2 bases, leaving 9 bases of the junction unmatched. Germline V gene data show CDR1 as SGHRS and CDR2 as YFSETQ. The CDR3 is 16 residues long. CDR3 region: CASSLNRDRRADTQYF. For the CDR3, the DNA is TGCGCCAGCAGCTTAAACCGGGACAGGCGGGCAGATACGCAGTATTTT.

The chain carries TRBV20-1 and TRBJ1-4; D is uncertain. The CDR3 loop spans 13 amino acids. The germline V and J ends were trimmed by 6 bases and 6 bases, with 14 bases remaining between them. Germline V gene data show CDR1 as DFQATT and CDR2 as SNEGSKA (reference sequence). The CDR3 here is CSAKEGSHEKLFF. Here the CDR3 DNA reads TGCAGTGCGAAAGAAGGGAGTCATGAAAAACTGTTTTTT.

This rearrangement joins TRBV12-3 or TRBV12-4 to TRBJ2-7, with D tentatively TRBD1 or TRBD2 (5 bases each). CDR3 length: 15 amino acids. Trimming left V 4 bases short and J 0 bases short, with 13 bases between. The CDR3 region is CASSYAPRGSYEQYF. The CDR3 DNA sequence: TGTGCCAGCAGTTACGCCCCGAGGGGCTCCTACGAGCAGTACTTC.

This clonotype was recorded once. The chain recombines TRBV18 with TRBJ1-1; TRBD1 is a possible D gene (5 bases). This CDR3 region has 14 residues. Per germline, CDR1 KGHSH and CDR2 LQKENI. V lost 6 bases, J lost 4 bases, and 15 bases lay in between. The CDR3, as DNA: TGTGCCAGCTCGATCTCCGGCGGGGGCACTGAAGCTTTCTTT. It codes for CASSISGGGTEAFF.